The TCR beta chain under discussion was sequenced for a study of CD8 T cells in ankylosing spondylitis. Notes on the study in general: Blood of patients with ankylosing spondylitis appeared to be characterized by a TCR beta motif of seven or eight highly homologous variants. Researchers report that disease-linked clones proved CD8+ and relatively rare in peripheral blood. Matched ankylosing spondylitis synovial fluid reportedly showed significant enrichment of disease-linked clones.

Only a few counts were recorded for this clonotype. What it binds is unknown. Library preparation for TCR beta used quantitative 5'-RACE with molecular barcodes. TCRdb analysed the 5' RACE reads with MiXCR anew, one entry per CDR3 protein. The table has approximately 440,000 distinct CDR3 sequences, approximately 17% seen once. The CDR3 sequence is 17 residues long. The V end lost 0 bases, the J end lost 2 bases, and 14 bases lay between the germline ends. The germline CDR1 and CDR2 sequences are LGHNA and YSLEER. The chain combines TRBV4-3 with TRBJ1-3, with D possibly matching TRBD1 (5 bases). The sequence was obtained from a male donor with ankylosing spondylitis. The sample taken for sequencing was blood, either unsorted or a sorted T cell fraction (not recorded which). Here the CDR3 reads CASSQEGGGGPGNTIYF. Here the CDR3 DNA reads TGCGCCAGCAGCCAAGAGGGGGGTGGAGGGCCTGGAAACACCATATATTTT.